This T cell receptor beta chain was observed in a study of T-cell reconstitution after alpha-beta-depleted transplantation in children. This clonotype has more than one count but fewer than ten. Its antigen remains unknown. The V gene lost 4 bases and the J gene lost 0 bases, with 14 bases spanning the gap. The germline V gene encodes CDR1 LGHNA and CDR2 YSLEER. The CDR3 runs to 16 residues. Study-level findings and limits: Expanded graft clones, several hundred of them, were reportedly the source of alpha-beta T cells about two months after transplant. Where some patients showed high TCRbeta diversity at day 60, it came from recipient T cells and thymic progenitors that had survived. At one year after transplant, newly produced T cells mostly accounted for T-cell counts and diversity.

Molecular barcoding with unique molecular identifiers was used for the TCRbeta library. TCRdb redid the calling of the PCR reads with MiXCR, one entry per CDR3 protein. This sample has about 590,000 distinct CDR3 sequences, with 10% to 15% found just once. This material consisted of PBMCs, mostly from graft donor cells, taken 360 days after TCRalphabeta/CD19-depleted stem cell transplant. The clonotype originates from a male patient between 5 and 17 years old who had a stem cell transplant for acute myeloid leukemia, so the T cells may come from the graft donor. The chain carries TRBV4-3 and TRBJ2-3, with D perhaps matching TRBD1 or TRBD2 (5 bases each). The CDR3 loop is CASSREGELSTDTQYF. CDR3 nucleotides: TGCGCCAGCAGCCGCGAAGGGGAGTTAAGCACAGATACGCAGTATTTT.